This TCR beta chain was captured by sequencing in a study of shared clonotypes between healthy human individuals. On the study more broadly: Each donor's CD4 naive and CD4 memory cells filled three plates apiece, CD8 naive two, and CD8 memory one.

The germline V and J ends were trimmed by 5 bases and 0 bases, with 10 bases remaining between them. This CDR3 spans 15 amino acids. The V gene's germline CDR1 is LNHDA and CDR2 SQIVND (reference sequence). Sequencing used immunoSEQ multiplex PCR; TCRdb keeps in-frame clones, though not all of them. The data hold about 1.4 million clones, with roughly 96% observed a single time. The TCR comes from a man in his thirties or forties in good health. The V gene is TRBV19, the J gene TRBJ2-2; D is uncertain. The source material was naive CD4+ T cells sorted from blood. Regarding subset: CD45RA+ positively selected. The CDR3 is CASSAPPANTGELFF. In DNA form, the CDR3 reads TGTGCCAGTAGTGCCCCACCCGCGAACACCGGGGAGCTGTTTTTT.